This T cell receptor (beta chain) emerged from a study of T cells in Graves' hyperthyroidism and ophthalmopathy. Exclusion of a patient resulted from uncontrolled infection, other autoimmune disease, pregnancy or lactation. The PBMCs studied were ones that came from about 10 ml fresh peripheral blood. RNA transcripts were the template for amplifying TCR beta CDR3 regions. First-round RT-PCR targeting the TCR CDR3 was performed with the HTBI primer set. MiXCR, applied by TCRdb to the multiplex PCR reads, yields one record per CDR3 protein. The table records more than 300,000 distinct CDR3 sequences, approximately 15% of them present only once. Trimming removed 6 bases at V and 4 bases at J, with 10 bases between. Germline V lookup: CDR1 WSHSY, CDR2 SAAADI. The CDR3 totals 14 residues. At least ten counts were recorded for this clonotype.

Sequenced sample: blood. This sequence originates from a woman between 25 and 40 years old with Graves' hyperthyroidism. The chain uses TRBV10-2 and TRBJ2-6; D perhaps matches TRBD1 (5 bases). CDR3 DNA: TGCGCCAGCAGCAGGGTGGCCGGGGCCAACGTCCTGACTTTC. It translates to CASSRVAGANVLTF.